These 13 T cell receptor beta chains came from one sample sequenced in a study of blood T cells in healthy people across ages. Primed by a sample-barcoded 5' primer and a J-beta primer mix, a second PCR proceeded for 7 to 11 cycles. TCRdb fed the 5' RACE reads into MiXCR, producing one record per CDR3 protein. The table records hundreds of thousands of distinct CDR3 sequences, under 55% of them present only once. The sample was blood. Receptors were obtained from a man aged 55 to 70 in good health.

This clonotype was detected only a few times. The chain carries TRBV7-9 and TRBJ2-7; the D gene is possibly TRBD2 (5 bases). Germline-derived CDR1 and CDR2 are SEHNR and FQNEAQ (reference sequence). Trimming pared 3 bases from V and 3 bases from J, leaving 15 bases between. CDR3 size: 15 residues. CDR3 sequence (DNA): TGTGCCAGCAGCTTCGGGCCCGGGGAACACTACGAGCAGTACTTC. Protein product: CASSFGPGEHYEQYF.

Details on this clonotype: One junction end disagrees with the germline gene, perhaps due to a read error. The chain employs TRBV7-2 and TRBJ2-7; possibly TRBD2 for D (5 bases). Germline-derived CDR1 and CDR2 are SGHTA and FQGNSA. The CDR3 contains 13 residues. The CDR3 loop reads CASSVATRDEQYF. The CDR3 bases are TGTGCCAGCAGCGTAGCGACGAGGGACGAGCAGTACTTC.

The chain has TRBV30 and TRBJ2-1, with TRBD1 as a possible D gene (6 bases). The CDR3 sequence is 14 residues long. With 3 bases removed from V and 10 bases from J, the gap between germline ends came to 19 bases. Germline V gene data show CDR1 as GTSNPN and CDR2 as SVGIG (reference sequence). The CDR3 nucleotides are TGTGCCTGGAGGCCAGGGGTCCCGTCGGGCGAGCAGTTCTTC. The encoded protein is CAWRPGVPSGEQFF.

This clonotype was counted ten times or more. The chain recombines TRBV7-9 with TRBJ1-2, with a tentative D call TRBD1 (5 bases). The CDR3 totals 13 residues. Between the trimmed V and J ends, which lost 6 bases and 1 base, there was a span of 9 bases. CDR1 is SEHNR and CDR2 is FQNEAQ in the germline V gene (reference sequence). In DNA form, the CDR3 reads TGTGCCAGCAGTTCGACAGTTAACTATGGCTACACCTTC. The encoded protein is CASSSTVNYGYTF.

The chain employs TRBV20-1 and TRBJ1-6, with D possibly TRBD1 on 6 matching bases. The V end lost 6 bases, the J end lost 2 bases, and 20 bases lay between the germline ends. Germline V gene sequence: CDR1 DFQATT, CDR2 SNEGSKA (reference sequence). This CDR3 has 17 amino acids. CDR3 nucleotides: TGCAGTGCCGTAGGGGGAAGGGCGATCGCCTATAATTCACCCCTCCACTTT. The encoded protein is CSAVGGRAIAYNSPLHF.

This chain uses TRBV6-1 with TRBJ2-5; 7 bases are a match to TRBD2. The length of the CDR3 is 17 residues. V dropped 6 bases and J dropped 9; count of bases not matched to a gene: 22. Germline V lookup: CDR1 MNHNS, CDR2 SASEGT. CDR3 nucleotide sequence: TGTGCCAGCAGAACGGGCGGGGGTCAGGTCCCCCAGAGGGCCCAGTACTTC. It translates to CASRTGGGQVPQRAQYF.

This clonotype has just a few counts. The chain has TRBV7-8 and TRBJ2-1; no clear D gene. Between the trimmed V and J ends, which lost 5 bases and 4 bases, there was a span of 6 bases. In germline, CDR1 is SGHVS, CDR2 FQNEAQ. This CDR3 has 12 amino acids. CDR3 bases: TGTGCCAGCAGCACCAGTTACAATGAGCAGTTCTTC. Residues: CASSTSYNEQFF.

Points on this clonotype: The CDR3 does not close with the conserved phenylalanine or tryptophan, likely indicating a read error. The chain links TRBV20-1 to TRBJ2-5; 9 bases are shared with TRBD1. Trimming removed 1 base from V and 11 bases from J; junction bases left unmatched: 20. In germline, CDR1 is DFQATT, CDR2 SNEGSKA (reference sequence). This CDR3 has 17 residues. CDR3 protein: CSARGRMGTGMGNEQYY. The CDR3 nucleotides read TGCAGTGCTAGAGGACGGATGGGGACAGGGATGGGAAATGAGCAGTACTAC.

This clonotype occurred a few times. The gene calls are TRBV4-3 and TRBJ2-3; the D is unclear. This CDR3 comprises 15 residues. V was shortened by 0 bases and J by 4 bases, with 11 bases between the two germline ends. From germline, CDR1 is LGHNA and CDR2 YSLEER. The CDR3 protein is CASSQDPAIPDTQYF. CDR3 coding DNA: TGCGCCAGCAGCCAAGATCCGGCAATCCCAGATACGCAGTATTTT.

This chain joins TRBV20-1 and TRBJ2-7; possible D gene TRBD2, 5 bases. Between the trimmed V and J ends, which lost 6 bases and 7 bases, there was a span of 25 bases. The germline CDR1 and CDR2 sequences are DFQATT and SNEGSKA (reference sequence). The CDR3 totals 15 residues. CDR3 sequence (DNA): TGCAGTGCAACATCAGGAGAGGGTGGGGTGAATGAGCAGTACTTC. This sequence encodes CSATSGEGGVNEQYF.

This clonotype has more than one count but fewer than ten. For the CDR3, the DNA is TGTGCCAGCAGCTCAAGGCAGGGTTCAGCTAACTATGGCTACACCTTC. This codes for CASSSRQGSANYGYTF. V usage is TRBV7-2 and J usage is TRBJ1-2; perhaps TRBD1 as D (5 bases). V was clipped by 4 bases and J by 0 bases, with 15 bases between them. The CDR3 spans 16 residues. CDR1 is SGHTA and CDR2 is FQGNSA in the germline V gene.

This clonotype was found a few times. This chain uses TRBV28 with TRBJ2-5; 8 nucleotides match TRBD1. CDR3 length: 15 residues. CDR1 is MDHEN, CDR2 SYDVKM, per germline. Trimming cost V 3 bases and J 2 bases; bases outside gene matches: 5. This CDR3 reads CASSFAGGRQETQYF. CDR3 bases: TGTGCCAGCAGTTTTGCAGGGGGCCGGCAAGAGACCCAGTACTTC.

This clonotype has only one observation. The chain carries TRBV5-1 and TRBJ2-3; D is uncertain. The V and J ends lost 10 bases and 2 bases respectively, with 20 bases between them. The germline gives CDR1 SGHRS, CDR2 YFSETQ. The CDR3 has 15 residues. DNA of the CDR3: TGCGCCTCCCGAGTTTACGACACTAACACAGATACGCAGTATTTT. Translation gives CASRVYDTNTDTQYF.